The clone carrying this T cell receptor (beta chain) was found once. This sample is part of a study of neoadjuvant nivolumab and ipilimumab in lung cancer. Only in-frame clones appear in the TCRdb table, and some are missing; sequencing was by immunoSEQ multiplex PCR. In the table there are about 30,000 clones, about 83% of which are singletons. The source is an adult with non-small cell lung cancer. Source: tumor tissue, taken after neoadjuvant nivolumab, alone or with ipilimumab, at or shortly before surgery.

The CDR3 coding sequence is TGTGCCAGTAGTTCGGGCTACGAGCAGTACTTC. Protein: CASSSGYEQYF. This sequence joins TRBV19 and TRBJ2-7; D unclear. This CDR3 has 11 amino acids. CDR1 is LNHDA and CDR2 is SQIVND in the germline V gene (reference sequence). The V end was cut by 5 bases, the J end by 3 bases, with 5 bases between.